These T cell receptor beta chains were read from a single sample in a study of vaccination effects on CD4 cells after COVID-19. Produced via immunoSEQ multiplex PCR; TCRdb's table is partial and in-frame only. The sample includes around 30,000 clones, roughly four fifths seen only once; the top ten take roughly 15%. Their target antigens are unknown. The specimen comprised CD4+ T cells from PBMCs cultured with HCoV-229E spike peptides, sampled after COVID-19 vaccination. All receptors come from a human donor who received a COVID-19 vaccine. CDR3s include the opening cysteine and the closing phenylalanine or tryptophan. The order of the fields is J gene, D gene, V gene, clone size, CDR3 protein, CDR3 DNA. D genes are given only for firm matches. Size tells how often a clone was seen (once, few, many) or the class of an expanded clone, and some rows leave it out.

J: TRBJ1-5
D: -
V: TRBV27
size: -
CDR3: CASRRAGTSNQPQHF
DNA: TGTGCCAGCAGACGGGCAGGGACCAGCAATCAGCCCCAGCATTTT

J: TRBJ2-4
D: TRBD2
V: TRBV27
size: once
CDR3: CASRPTLAGGRINIQYF
DNA: TGTGCCAGCAGACCGACACTAGCGGGGGGGCGGATAAACATTCAGTACTTC

J: TRBJ1-1
D: -
V: TRBV6-5
size: -
CDR3: CASSYSFQGNTEAFF
DNA: TGTGCCAGCAGTTACTCGTTTCAGGGGAACACTGAAGCTTTCTTT

J: TRBJ1-5
D: -
V: TRBV7-8
size: -
CDR3: CASSRNPDSNQPQHF
DNA: TGTGCCAGCAGCCGTAATCCTGATAGCAATCAGCCCCAGCATTTT

J: TRBJ2-5
D: TRBD1
V: TRBV9
size: -
CDR3: CASKGAGETQYF
DNA: TGTGCTAGCAAGGGGGCAGGGGAGACCCAGTACTTC

J: TRBJ2-3
D: -
V: TRBV29-1
size: -
CDR3: CSVESFVTGRTQYF
DNA: TGCAGCGTCGAGTCCTTTGTGACCGGTCGGACGCAGTATTTT

J: TRBJ2-5
D: -
V: TRBV4-1
size: once
CDR3: CASSQTQGVQETQYF
DNA: TGCGCCAGCAGCCAAACACAGGGCGTCCAAGAGACCCAGTACTTC

J: TRBJ1-6
D: -
V: TRBV5-4
size: -
CDR3: CASSLQSITTGLNSPLHF
DNA: TGTGCCAGCAGCCTCCAATCAATAACGACAGGTCTTAATTCACCCCTCCACTTT

J: TRBJ1-1
D: -
V: TRBV10-1
size: few
CDR3: CASRSGERTEAFF
DNA: TGCGCCAGCAGGAGTGGGGAGAGGACTGAAGCTTTCTTT

J: TRBJ2-7
D: TRBD1
V: TRBV7-8
size: -
CDR3: CASSSHRGPYEQYF
DNA: TGTGCCAGCAGCTCGCACAGGGGGCCCTACGAGCAGTACTTC

J: TRBJ2-3
D: -
V: TRBV3-1/TRBV3-2
size: -
CDR3: CASSQTYRERADTQYF
DNA: TGTGCCAGCAGCCAGACGTATCGGGAACGGGCAGATACGCAGTATTTT

J: TRBJ2-1
D: -
V: TRBV18
size: -
CDR3: CASSPRIDSPGDSYNEQFF
DNA: TGTGCCAGCTCACCACGCATCGACAGTCCCGGGGATTCCTACAATGAGCAGTTCTTC

J: TRBJ2-7
D: TRBD1
V: TRBV10-1
size: few
CDR3: CASSETYTGTVSYEQYF
DNA: TGCGCCAGCAGTGAGACATATACCGGGACAGTCTCCTACGAGCAGTACTTC

J: TRBJ1-5
D: -
V: TRBV19
size: -
CDR3: CASSTGLGSNQPQHF
DNA: TGTGCCAGTAGTACGGGTTTAGGTAGCAATCAGCCCCAGCATTTT

J: TRBJ2-6
D: -
V: TRBV7-2
size: -
CDR3: CASSLATHSGANVLTF
DNA: TGTGCCAGCAGCTTAGCCACCCACTCTGGGGCCAACGTCCTGACTTTC

J: TRBJ1-6
D: -
V: TRBV6-5
size: -
CDR3: CASRPAGNSPLHF
DNA: TGTGCCAGCAGGCCGGCAGGGAATTCACCCCTCCACTTT

J: TRBJ2-1
D: -
V: TRBV5-1
size: -
CDR3: CASSSGSSYNEQFF
DNA: TGCGCCAGCAGCTCTGGGAGCTCCTACAATGAGCAGTTCTTC

J: TRBJ2-2
D: -
V: TRBV11-2
size: -
CDR3: CASSSFRGPNTGELFF
DNA: TGTGCCAGCAGCAGTTTCAGGGGCCCGAACACCGGGGAGCTGTTTTTT

J: TRBJ2-3
D: -
V: TRBV30
size: -
CDR3: CAWSVRGRGTDTQYF
DNA: TGTGCCTGGAGTGTCCGGGGGCGGGGCACAGATACGCAGTATTTT

J: TRBJ2-2
D: -
V: TRBV7-7
size: -
CDR3: CASSFGGNTGELFF
DNA: TGTGCCAGCAGCTTTGGGGGAAACACCGGGGAGCTGTTTTTT

J: TRBJ2-5
D: -
V: TRBV5-1
size: -
CDR3: CASSWSSADSETQYF
DNA: TGCGCCAGCAGCTGGTCTAGCGCGGATTCGGAGACCCAGTACTTC

J: TRBJ1-1
D: TRBD1
V: TRBV2
size: few
CDR3: CASSLAGGNTEAFF
DNA: TGTGCCAGCAGTCTCGCAGGGGGGAACACTGAAGCTTTCTTT

J: TRBJ2-2
D: TRBD1
V: TRBV5-4
size: -
CDR3: CASSLGQGAGELFF
DNA: TGTGCCAGCAGCTTGGGACAGGGGGCCGGGGAGCTGTTTTTT

J: TRBJ1-5
D: TRBD1
V: TRBV5-1
size: -
CDR3: CATRQGPGPQHF
DNA: TGCGCCACTCGACAGGGCCCAGGGCCCCAGCATTTT

J: TRBJ2-7
D: -
V: TRBV12-3/TRBV12-4
size: -
CDR3: CASSLEKTYEQYF
DNA: TGTGCCAGCAGTTTAGAGAAGACCTACGAGCAGTACTTC

J: TRBJ2-2
D: -
V: TRBV21-1
size: -
CDR3: CARMGNGTSGLADTGELFF
DNA: TGTGCCAGAATGGGAAACGGGACTAGCGGCCTAGCTGACACCGGGGAGCTGTTTTTT

J: TRBJ2-2
D: TRBD2
V: TRBV6-4
size: once
CDR3: CASSPSGRAVGELFF
DNA: TGTGCCAGCAGTCCCAGCGGGAGGGCCGTAGGGGAGCTGTTTTTT

J: TRBJ2-7
D: -
V: TRBV6-5
size: once
CDR3: CASRAGAFSSNEQYF
DNA: TGTGCCAGCAGGGCAGGGGCGTTCAGTAGCAACGAGCAGTACTTC

J: TRBJ2-7
D: -
V: TRBV5-1
size: -
CDR3: CASSLAPGGGYEQYF
DNA: TGCGCCAGCAGCTTGGCTCCCGGGGGCGGCTACGAGCAGTACTTC

J: TRBJ1-2
D: -
V: TRBV6-6
size: large
CDR3: CASRTGTYGYTF
DNA: TGTGCCAGCAGAACAGGGACCTATGGCTACACCTTC

J: TRBJ2-2
D: -
V: TRBV28
size: once
CDR3: CASRDVLTGELFF
DNA: TGTGCCAGCAGGGACGTTCTCACCGGGGAGCTGTTTTTT

J: TRBJ1-1
D: -
V: TRBV6-6
size: -
CDR3: CASSYPPSIEAFF
DNA: TGTGCCAGCAGTTACCCGCCGAGCATCGAAGCTTTCTTT

J: TRBJ2-1
D: -
V: TRBV12-3/TRBV12-4
size: -
CDR3: CASSLVSEQEQFF
DNA: TGTGCCAGCAGTTTAGTGTCGGAGCAGGAGCAGTTCTTC

J: TRBJ1-2
D: -
V: TRBV5-4
size: -
CDR3: CASSYAAGFDYGYTF
DNA: TGTGCCAGCAGCTACGCTGCGGGGTTTGACTATGGCTACACCTTC